A selection of T cell receptor beta chains follows, all from one sample in a study of shared clonotypes between healthy human individuals. The protocol was immunoSEQ multiplex PCR, while the TCRdb copy is restricted to in-frame clones and leaves out a portion. This table has about half a million clones, roughly four fifths appearing once. Sequencing input: PBMCs. All receptors derive from a woman between 40 and 55 years old in good health. Some clones in this sample may be carry-over from other donors' samples. CDR3s include the opening cysteine and the closing phenylalanine or tryptophan. D genes are given only for firm matches. Expanded clones get a size class; other rows say once, few or many, or leave the size out.

V gene: TRBV29-1; J gene: TRBJ2-5; D gene: TRBD1; clone size: NA; CDR3 protein: CSVTGDQETQYF; CDR3 DNA: TGCAGCGTTACAGGGGACCAAGAGACCCAGTACTTC
V gene: TRBV7-6; J gene: TRBJ2-7; D gene: TRBD1; clone size: NA; CDR3 protein: CASRAGTGGEQYF; CDR3 DNA: TGTGCCAGCAGGGCTGGGACAGGAGGCGAGCAGTACTTC
V gene: TRBV5-6; J gene: TRBJ2-7; D gene: NA; clone size: NA; CDR3 protein: CASTSQGNLNEQYF; CDR3 DNA: TGTGCCAGCACCTCACAGGGTAACTTAAACGAGCAGTACTTC
V gene: TRBV7-2; J gene: TRBJ1-2; D gene: NA; clone size: NA; CDR3 protein: CASSLGYRVANYGYTF; CDR3 DNA: TGTGCCAGCAGCTTAGGTTACAGGGTAGCTAACTATGGCTACACCTTC
V gene: TRBV10-3; J gene: TRBJ1-1; D gene: NA; clone size: few; CDR3 protein: CAISDLGRNTEAFF; CDR3 DNA: TGTGCCATCAGTGATCTGGGGAGGAACACTGAAGCTTTCTTT
V gene: TRBV7-7; J gene: TRBJ1-1; D gene: NA; clone size: NA; CDR3 protein: CAGVGNTEAFF; CDR3 DNA: TGTGCCGGCGTAGGGAACACTGAAGCTTTCTTT
V gene: TRBV28; J gene: TRBJ2-5; D gene: NA; clone size: many; CDR3 protein: CASSFRRVRWTQYF; CDR3 DNA: TGTGCCAGCAGTTTTCGGCGGGTCAGGTGGACCCAGTACTTC
V gene: TRBV28; J gene: TRBJ1-5; D gene: NA; clone size: NA; CDR3 protein: CASSRGGHQPQHF; CDR3 DNA: TGTGCCAGCAGCAGGGGAGGGCATCAGCCCCAGCATTTT
V gene: TRBV28; J gene: TRBJ1-2; D gene: NA; clone size: NA; CDR3 protein: CASSVQGNYGYTF; CDR3 DNA: TGTGCCAGCAGCGTACAGGGTAACTATGGCTACACCTTC
V gene: TRBV20-1; J gene: TRBJ2-5; D gene: NA; clone size: NA; CDR3 protein: CSAGEEETQYF; CDR3 DNA: TGCAGTGCTGGGGAGGAAGAGACCCAGTACTTC
V gene: TRBV28; J gene: TRBJ2-7; D gene: NA; clone size: NA; CDR3 protein: CASSDYYEQYF; CDR3 DNA: TGTGCCAGCAGTGACTATTACGAGCAGTACTTC
V gene: TRBV18; J gene: TRBJ2-3; D gene: NA; clone size: few; CDR3 protein: CASPGPGDTQYF; CDR3 DNA: TGTGCCAGCCCGGGGCCAGGAGATACGCAGTATTTT
V gene: TRBV18; J gene: TRBJ2-3; D gene: TRBD1; clone size: NA; CDR3 protein: CASAQGDRGLPDTQYF; CDR3 DNA: TGTGCCAGCGCACAGGGGGACAGGGGGCTTCCAGATACGCAGTATTTT
V gene: TRBV30; J gene: TRBJ1-5; D gene: NA; clone size: NA; CDR3 protein: CAWSGGNWDQPQHF; CDR3 DNA: TGTGCCTGGAGTGGAGGGAACTGGGATCAGCCCCAGCATTTT
V gene: TRBV6-1; J gene: TRBJ2-7; D gene: NA; clone size: NA; CDR3 protein: CASSTNRVGEQYF; CDR3 DNA: TGTGCCAGCAGTACAAACAGGGTCGGCGAGCAGTACTTC
V gene: TRBV11-2; J gene: TRBJ2-7; D gene: TRBD1; clone size: NA; CDR3 protein: CASSLNQWTGSYEQYF; CDR3 DNA: TGTGCCAGCAGCTTAAACCAGTGGACAGGTTCCTACGAGCAGTACTTC
V gene: TRBV30; J gene: TRBJ1-5; D gene: NA; clone size: NA; CDR3 protein: CAWSRGGSNQPQHF; CDR3 DNA: TGTGCCTGGTCCAGGGGCGGTAGCAATCAGCCCCAGCATTTT
V gene: TRBV7-9; J gene: TRBJ2-1; D gene: TRBD2; clone size: NA; CDR3 protein: CASSFGGASYNEQFF; CDR3 DNA: TGTGCCAGCAGCTTCGGGGGGGCGAGCTACAATGAGCAGTTCTTC
V gene: TRBV7-3; J gene: TRBJ2-3; D gene: NA; clone size: NA; CDR3 protein: CASSFAPRGLGTDTQYF; CDR3 DNA: TGTGCCAGCAGCTTTGCCCCGCGGGGCTTAGGCACAGATACGCAGTATTTT
V gene: TRBV14; J gene: TRBJ2-7; D gene: NA; clone size: NA; CDR3 protein: CASSQGTAAYEQYF; CDR3 DNA: TGTGCCAGCAGCCAAGGGACAGCAGCCTACGAGCAGTACTTC
V gene: TRBV15; J gene: TRBJ2-1; D gene: NA; clone size: once; CDR3 protein: CATSRDRGANEQFF; CDR3 DNA: TGTGCCACCAGCAGAGATCGGGGGGCGAATGAGCAGTTCTTC
V gene: TRBV9; J gene: TRBJ2-1; D gene: NA; clone size: NA; CDR3 protein: CASSVGQRSNEQFF; CDR3 DNA: TGTGCCAGCAGCGTAGGCCAGCGAAGCAATGAGCAGTTCTTC